This TCR beta chain was identified during a study of T cells in Graves' hyperthyroidism and ophthalmopathy. Study-level points and caveats: Clonotypes that were expanded in thyroid above 0.001 mostly appeared in blood too.

Points on this clonotype: Its antigen is unknown.

It was RNA transcripts that yielded the amplified TCR beta CDR3 regions. With the HTBI primer set, the TCR CDR3 went through a first round of RT-PCR. A single record per CDR3 protein comes from TCRdb applying MiXCR to the multiplex PCR reads. The repertoire holds 250,000 to 300,000 distinct CDR3 sequences, with about 16% as singletons. The CDR3 consists of 14 residues. Trimming took off 6 bases at V and 0 bases at J, with 8 bases between the two ends. Germline V gene sequence: CDR1 MDHEN, CDR2 SYDVKM. This receptor was obtained from a woman in her fifties or sixties with Graves' hyperthyroidism that later progressed to Graves' ophthalmopathy. This rearrangement joins TRBV28 to TRBJ2-2; weak D call: TRBD2 (5 bases). Source material: blood. This chain's CDR3 is CASSVGANTGELFF. CDR3 in DNA: TGTGCCAGCAGCGTGGGAGCGAACACCGGGGAGCTGTTTTTT.